This note documents a single T cell receptor (beta chain) sequence. The antigen remains unidentified. There are 15 residues in the CDR3. Germline CDR1 reads SNHLY; CDR2 reads FYNNEI. Deletions cut 6 bases from V and 3 bases from J, with 17 bases between. The record originates from a study of beta chain features in type 1 diabetes. All of the isolated RNA was reverse transcribed, so expressed TCRB transcripts were sequenced. Profiling relied on immunoSEQ multiplex PCR, and the TCRdb table lists in-frame clones only, not all of them. The sample consists of around 360,000 clones, roughly 12% of them appearing once. Study-level points and caveats: Moderate but significant shortening of TCRB CDR3s was recorded in all four CD4+ subsets from Type 1 diabetes patients.

V usage is TRBV2 and J usage is TRBJ2-5, with a tentative D call TRBD2 (5 bases). The receptor was derived from a woman between 18 and 29 years old with type 1 diabetes. The sample taken for sequencing was naive CD4+ T cells from blood. The CDR3 sequence is CASRFEGFTKETQYF. The CDR3 nucleotides read TGTGCCAGCAGATTTGAGGGTTTTACAAAAGAGACCCAGTACTTC.